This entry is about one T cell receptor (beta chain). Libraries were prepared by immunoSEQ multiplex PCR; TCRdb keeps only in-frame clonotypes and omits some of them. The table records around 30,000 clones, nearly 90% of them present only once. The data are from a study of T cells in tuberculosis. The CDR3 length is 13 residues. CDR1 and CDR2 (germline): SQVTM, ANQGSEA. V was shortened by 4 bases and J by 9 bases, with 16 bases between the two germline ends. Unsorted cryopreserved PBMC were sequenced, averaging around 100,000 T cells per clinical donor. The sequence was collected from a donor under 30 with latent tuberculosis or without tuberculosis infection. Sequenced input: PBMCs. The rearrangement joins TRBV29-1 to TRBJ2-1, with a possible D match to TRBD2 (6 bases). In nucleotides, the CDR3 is TGCAGCGTTGTCCGAGACCGAGCGGGTGAGCAGTTCTTC. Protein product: CSVVRDRAGEQFF.